This section outlines one T cell receptor (beta chain) sequence together with its context. Its cognate antigen is unknown. Germline assignment: CDR1 MGHDK and CDR2 SYGVNS. The V end was cut by 4 bases, the J end by 1 base, with 10 bases between. The CDR3 runs to 14 residues. This specimen comes from a study of cytomegalovirus exposure and HLA in healthy donors. Study-wide points: There were some public TCRs occurring in many donors, but most TCR sequences were rare. Specificity for CMV antigens was confirmed in vitro for three of the CMV-associated chains.

Use of 60 Vbeta and 13 Jbeta primers characterized the PCR. The protocol was immunoSEQ multiplex PCR, while the TCRdb copy is restricted to in-frame clones and leaves out a portion. The sample carries around 140,000 clones, 80% recorded once. V and J are TRBV25-1 and TRBJ1-1; weak D call: TRBD1 (5 bases). This clonotype originated in a man aged 50-60 years in good health and CMV-seronegative. The sample was PBMCs. CDR3 coding DNA: TGTGCCAGCAGTGGGCGGACACCGAACACTGAAGCTTTCTTT. Protein product: CASSGRTPNTEAFF. Full variable domain (remainder filled in from reference TRBV25-1 and TRBJ1-1): EADIYQTPRYLVIGTGKKITLECSQTMGHDKMYWYQQDPGMELHLIHYSYGVNSTEKGDLSSESTVSRIRTEHFPLTLESARPSHTSQYLCASSGRTPNTEAFFGQGTRLTVV.